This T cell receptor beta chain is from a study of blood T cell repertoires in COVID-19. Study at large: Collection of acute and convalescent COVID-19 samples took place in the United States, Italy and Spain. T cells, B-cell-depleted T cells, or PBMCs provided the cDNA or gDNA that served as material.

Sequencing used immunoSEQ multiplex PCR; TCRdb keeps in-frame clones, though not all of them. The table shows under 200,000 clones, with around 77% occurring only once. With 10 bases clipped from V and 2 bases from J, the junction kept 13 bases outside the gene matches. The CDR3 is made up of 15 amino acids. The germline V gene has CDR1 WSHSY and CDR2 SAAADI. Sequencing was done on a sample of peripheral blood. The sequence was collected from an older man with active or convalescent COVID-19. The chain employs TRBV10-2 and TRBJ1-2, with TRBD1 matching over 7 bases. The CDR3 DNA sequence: TGCGCCACTCAAGGGGGCGAGGGGTCAAACTATGGCTACACCTTC. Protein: CATQGGEGSNYGYTF.